The source of this T cell receptor beta chain is a study of OX40 agonist ivuxolimab in advanced cancers. For the study at large: An agonistic anti-OX40 (CD134) antibody, ivuxolimab, was used to treat the patients. The dose of intravenous ivuxolimab that patients received every 2 weeks ranged from 0.01 to 10 mg/kg. Study findings and constraints: Normalized T-cell clonal expansion was also low in some nonresponders.

As regards this clone: Its specificity is not known.

Produced via immunoSEQ multiplex PCR; TCRdb's table is partial and in-frame only. This sample yields 60,000 to 100,000 clones, of which roughly 90% are seen a single time; 0.5% to 0.6% belongs to the top ten. CDR3 length: 14 residues. Germline values: CDR1 SGHNT, CDR2 YYREEE (reference sequence). The V and J ends lost 0 bases and 1 base respectively, with 7 bases between them. The source material was CD4+ or CD8+ T cells sorted from blood, sampled in a trial of the OX40 agonist ivuxolimab. The chain carries TRBV5-4 and TRBJ1-1; D not certain. The origin of this receptor is an adult with an advanced solid tumor such as melanoma, head and neck, liver or kidney cancer. The CDR3 DNA reads TGTGCCAGCAGCTTGGAAGCGGGGAACACTGAAGCTTTCTTT. Translating it yields CASSLEAGNTEAFF.